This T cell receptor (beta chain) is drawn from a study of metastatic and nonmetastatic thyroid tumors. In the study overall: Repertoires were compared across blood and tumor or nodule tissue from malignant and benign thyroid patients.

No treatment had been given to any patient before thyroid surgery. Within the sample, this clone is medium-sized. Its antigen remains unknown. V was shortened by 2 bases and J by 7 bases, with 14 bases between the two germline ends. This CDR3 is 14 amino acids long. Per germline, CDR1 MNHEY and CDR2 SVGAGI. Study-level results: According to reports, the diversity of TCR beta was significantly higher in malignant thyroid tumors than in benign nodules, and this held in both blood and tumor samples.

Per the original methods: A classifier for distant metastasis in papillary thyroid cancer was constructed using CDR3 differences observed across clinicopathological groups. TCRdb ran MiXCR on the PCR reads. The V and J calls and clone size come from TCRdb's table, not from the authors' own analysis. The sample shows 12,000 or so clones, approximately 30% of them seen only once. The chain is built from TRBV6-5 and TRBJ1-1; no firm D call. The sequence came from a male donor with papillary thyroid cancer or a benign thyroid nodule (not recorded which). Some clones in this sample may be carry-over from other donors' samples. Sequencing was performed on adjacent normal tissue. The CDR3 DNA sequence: TGTGCCAGCAGTTACGCTGCCGATTATGGTGAAGCTTTCTTT. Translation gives CASSYAADYGEAFF.